This TCR beta chain was identified in a study of graft-versus-host responses after intestinal transplantation. Looking at the study overall: Grafts were multivisceral, liver-intestinal, or isolated intestinal. After anti-thymocyte globulin induction, recipients took tacrolimus and steroids for 3 to 4 years.

Comments on this clone: Its specificity is unknown.

This CDR3 has 14 residues. The germline V gene encodes CDR1 MNHEY and CDR2 SMNVEV (reference sequence). V lost 3 bases to trimming and J lost 4 bases, with 10 bases between them. Study-wide results and limits: Early declines in HvG clones that occurred post-transplant were associated with peak circulating GvH clone levels.

Using immunoSEQ multiplex PCR, the repertoire was profiled, and TCRdb retains in-frame clones only, with some absent. This table holds 65,000 to 90,000 clones, roughly 92% found once. This clonotype was obtained from a human donor who was the organ donor for an intestinal transplant. Sequencing was performed on unstimulated CD8+ T cells sorted from spleen or lymph node cells, taken before transplant. The rearrangement uses TRBV27 and TRBJ2-1, with D possibly TRBD1 on 6 matching bases. The CDR3 sequence is CASSLGALYNEQFF. The CDR3 coding sequence is TGTGCCAGCAGTTTGGGGGCCCTTTACAATGAGCAGTTCTTC.